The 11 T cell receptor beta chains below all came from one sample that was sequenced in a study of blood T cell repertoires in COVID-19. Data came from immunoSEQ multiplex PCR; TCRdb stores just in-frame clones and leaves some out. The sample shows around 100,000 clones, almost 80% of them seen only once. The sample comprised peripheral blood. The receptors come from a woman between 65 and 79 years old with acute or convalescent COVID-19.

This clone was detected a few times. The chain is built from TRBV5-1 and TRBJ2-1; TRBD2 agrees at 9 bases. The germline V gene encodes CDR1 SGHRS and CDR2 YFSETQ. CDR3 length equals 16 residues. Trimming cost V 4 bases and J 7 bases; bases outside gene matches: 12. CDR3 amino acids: CASSTTAGGLMNEQFF. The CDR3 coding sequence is TGCGCCAGCAGCACCACCGCGGGGGGGCTAATGAATGAGCAGTTCTTC.

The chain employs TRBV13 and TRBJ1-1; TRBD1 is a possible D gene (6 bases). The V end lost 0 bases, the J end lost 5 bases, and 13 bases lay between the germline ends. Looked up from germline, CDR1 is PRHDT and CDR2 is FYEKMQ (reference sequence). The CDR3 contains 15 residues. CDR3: CASSLGGRGYTEAFF. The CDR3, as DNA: TGTGCCAGCAGCTTAGGCGGCAGGGGTTATACTGAAGCTTTCTTT. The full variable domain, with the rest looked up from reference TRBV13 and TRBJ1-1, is AAGVIQSPRHLIKEKRETATLKCYPIPRHDTVYWYQQGPGQDPQFLISFYEKMQSDKGSIPDRFSAQQFSDYHSELNMSSLELGDSALYFCASSLGGRGYTEAFFGQGTRLTVV.

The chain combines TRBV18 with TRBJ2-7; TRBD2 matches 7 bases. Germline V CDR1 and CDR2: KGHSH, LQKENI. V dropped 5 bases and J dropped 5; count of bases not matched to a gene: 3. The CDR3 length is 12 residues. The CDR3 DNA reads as TGTGCCAGCTCAGGCGGGGGACACGAGCAGTACGTC. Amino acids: CASSGGGHEQYV.

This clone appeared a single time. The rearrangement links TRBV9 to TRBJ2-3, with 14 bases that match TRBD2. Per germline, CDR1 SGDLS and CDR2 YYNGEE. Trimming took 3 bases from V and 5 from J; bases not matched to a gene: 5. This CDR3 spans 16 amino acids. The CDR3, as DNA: TGTGCCAGCAGCGCCTCCGGGACTAGCGGGGGAGATACGCAGTATTTT. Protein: CASSASGTSGGDTQYF. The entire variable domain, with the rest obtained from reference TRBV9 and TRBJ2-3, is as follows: DSGVTQTPKHLITATGQRVTLRCSPRSGDLSVYWYQQSLDQGLQFLIQYYNGEERAKGNILERFSAQQFPDLHSELNLSSLELGDSALYFCASSASGTSGGDTQYFGPGTRLTVL.

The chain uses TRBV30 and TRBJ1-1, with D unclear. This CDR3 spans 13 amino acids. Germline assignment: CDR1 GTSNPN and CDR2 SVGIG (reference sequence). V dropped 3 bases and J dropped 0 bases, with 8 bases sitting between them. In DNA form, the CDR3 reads TGTGCCTGGAGAAACATAATGAACACTGAAGCTTTCTTT. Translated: CAWRNIMNTEAFF.

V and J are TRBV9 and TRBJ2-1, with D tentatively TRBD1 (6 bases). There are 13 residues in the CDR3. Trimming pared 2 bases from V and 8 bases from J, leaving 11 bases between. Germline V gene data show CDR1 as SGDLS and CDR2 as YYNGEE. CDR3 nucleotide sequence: TGTGCCAGCAGCGTTTCCCCAGGGGATGAGCAGTTCTTC. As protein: CASSVSPGDEQFF.

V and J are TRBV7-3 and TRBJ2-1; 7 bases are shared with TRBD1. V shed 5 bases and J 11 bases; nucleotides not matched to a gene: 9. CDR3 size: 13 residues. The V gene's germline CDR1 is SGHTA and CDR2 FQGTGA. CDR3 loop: CASSQGTGVQQFF. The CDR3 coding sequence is TGTGCCAGCAGCCAAGGAACAGGGGTACAGCAGTTCTTC.

CDR3 coding DNA: TGTGCCAGCAGTGAAGAGAGGGGGCCTTATGGCTACACCTTC. This codes for CASSEERGPYGYTF. The V and J genes are TRBV2 and TRBJ1-2; 7 bases line up with TRBD1. V was clipped by 1 base and J by 5 bases; unmatched bases: 4. Germline lookup yields CDR1 SNHLY and CDR2 FYNNEI. CDR3 length equals 14 residues.

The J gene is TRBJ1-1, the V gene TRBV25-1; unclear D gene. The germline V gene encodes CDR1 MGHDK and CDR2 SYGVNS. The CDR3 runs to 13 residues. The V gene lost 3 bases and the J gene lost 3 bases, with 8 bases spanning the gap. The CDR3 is CASSERWDTEAFF. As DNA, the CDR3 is TGTGCCAGCAGTGAGAGGTGGGACACTGAAGCTTTCTTT.

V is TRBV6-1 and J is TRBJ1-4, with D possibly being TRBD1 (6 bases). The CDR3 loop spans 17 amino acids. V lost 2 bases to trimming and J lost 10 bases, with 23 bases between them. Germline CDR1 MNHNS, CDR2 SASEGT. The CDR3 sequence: CASSEFGRGILFVKLFF. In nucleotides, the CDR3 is TGTGCCAGCAGTGAATTTGGCAGGGGCATTCTCTTTGTAAAACTGTTTTTT.

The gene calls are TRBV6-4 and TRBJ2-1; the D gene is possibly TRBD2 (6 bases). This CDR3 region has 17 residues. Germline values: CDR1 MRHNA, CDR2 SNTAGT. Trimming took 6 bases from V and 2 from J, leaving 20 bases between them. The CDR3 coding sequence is TGTGCCAGCAGCGAGACCCCGGGACTGCATACCTACAATGAGCAGTTCTTC. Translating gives CASSETPGLHTYNEQFF.